These 24 T cell receptor beta chains share one sample of origin, sequenced in a study of cytomegalovirus exposure and HLA in healthy donors. Sequenced by immunoSEQ multiplex PCR; TCRdb stores in-frame clones only, minus some. The table shows about 150,000 clones, with about 94% occurring only once. The specimen was PBMCs. These receptors were collected from a man younger than 30 in good health and CMV-seropositive.

The chain recombines TRBV9 with TRBJ2-1; 14 nucleotides agree with TRBD2. V shed 4 bases and J 10 bases; nucleotides not matched to a gene: 7. The CDR3 runs to 15 residues. CDR1 and CDR2 (germline): SGDLS, YYNGEE. As DNA, the CDR3 is TGTGCCAGCAGCCTCGGACTAGCGGGAGGACACGAGCAGTTCTTC. It encodes CASSLGLAGGHEQFF.

The rearrangement uses TRBV5-6 and TRBJ2-7, with TRBD2 matching over 9 bases. Germline V gives CDR1 SGHDT, CDR2 YYEEEE. This CDR3 region has 15 residues. Germline trimming cut 4 bases from V and 0 bases from J; bases unmatched to any gene: 5. The CDR3 spells CASSGGSGSSYEQYF. DNA of the CDR3: TGTGCCAGCAGCGGAGGTAGCGGGAGCTCCTACGAGCAGTACTTC.

This chain connects TRBV5-1 to TRBJ1-1, with 7 bases fitting TRBD1. Germline V gene lookup returns CDR1 SGHRS and CDR2 YFSETQ. The junction had 4 bases not matched to a gene; V was cut back by 1 base and J by 4 bases. CDR3 length equals 14 residues. CDR3 residues: CASSLMSGGTEAFF. The CDR3 DNA sequence: TGCGCCAGCAGCTTGATGTCAGGGGGCACTGAAGCTTTCTTT. The whole variable domain, filled in from reference TRBV5-1 and TRBJ1-1, reads KAGVTQTPRYLIKTRGQQVTLSCSPISGHRSVSWYQQTPGQGLQFLFEYFSETQRNKGNFPGRFSGRQFSNSRSEMNVSTLELGDSALYLCASSLMSGGTEAFFGQGTRLTVV.

The chain has TRBV10-3 and TRBJ2-5; 9 nucleotides line up with TRBD2. The germline CDR1 and CDR2 sequences are ENHRY and SYGVKD. Trimming took 2 bases from V and 2 from J; bases not matched to a gene: 9. The CDR3 length is 17 residues. Here the CDR3 DNA reads TGTGCCATCAGTGAGCCCCGGGGAGCGGGAGGACAAGAGACCCAGTACTTC. Its protein is CAISEPRGAGGQETQYF.

This clone was found once. This sequence joins TRBV5-1 and TRBJ2-7, with a weak D call TRBD1 (7 bases). V was cut by 5 bases and J by 1 base, with 16 bases left in between. The CDR3 length is 15 residues. The germline V gene encodes CDR1 SGHRS and CDR2 YFSETQ. The CDR3 spells CASRTQGGGSYEQYF. The CDR3 DNA reads TGCGCCAGCAGGACCCAGGGGGGTGGATCCTACGAGCAGTACTTC.

This chain uses TRBV19 with TRBJ1-2; unclear D gene. Trimming pared 6 bases from V and 7 bases from J, leaving 18 bases between. This CDR3 region has 14 residues. Germline V gene lookup returns CDR1 LNHDA and CDR2 SQIVND (reference sequence). The CDR3 nucleotides are TGTGCCAGTAGCCCCCCCCCTCTAAGCCCTGGCTACACCTTC. Residues: CASSPPPLSPGYTF.

The chain employs TRBV7-2 and TRBJ1-2, with D tentatively TRBD1 (6 bases). V dropped 6 bases and J dropped 3 bases, with 11 bases sitting between them. CDR1 is SGHTA and CDR2 is FQGNSA in the germline V gene. This CDR3 has 13 amino acids. The chain's CDR3 is CASRNNRDYGYTF. The CDR3 DNA follows: TGTGCCAGCAGGAATAACAGGGACTATGGCTACACCTTC.

V gene TRBV11-2 combines with J gene TRBJ2-1, with TRBD2 matching over 8 bases. This CDR3 region has 18 residues. J lost 4 bases, V lost 1 base, and 12 bases had no gene match. Germline V gene sequence: CDR1 SGHAT, CDR2 FQNNGV. As DNA, the CDR3 is TGTGCCAGCAGCTTAGGGCGATCGGGGGGGTTGGGGTACAATGAGCAGTTCTTC. Translating it yields CASSLGRSGGLGYNEQFF.

This chain uses TRBV4-1 with TRBJ2-7; 14 bases line up with TRBD2. Trimming cost V 4 bases and J 6 bases; bases outside gene matches: 5. The CDR3 is 15 residues long. From germline, CDR1 is MGHRA and CDR2 YSYEKL. As DNA, the CDR3 is TGCGCCAGCAGCCGGACTAGCGGGAGGAGAACCGAGCAGTACTTC. Residues: CASSRTSGRRTEQYF.

The chain carries TRBV4-1 and TRBJ2-1, with D possibly TRBD1 on 5 matching bases. Germline V lookup: CDR1 MGHRA, CDR2 YSYEKL. Deletions cut 1 base from V and 14 bases from J, with 15 bases between. The CDR3 is 13 amino acids. This CDR3 reads CASSQGGETAEFF. CDR3 coding DNA: TGCGCCAGCAGCCAAGGGGGCGAGACAGCAGAGTTCTTC.

This clone was seen once. The chain combines TRBV27 with TRBJ2-1, with 9 bases matching TRBD1. This CDR3 comprises 17 residues. The V gene end was trimmed by 2 bases and the J gene end by 3 bases; junction bases not matched to a gene: 8. Germline V gene lookup returns CDR1 MNHEY and CDR2 SMNVEV (reference sequence). The CDR3 loop reads CASSLLRGQGGYNEQFF. CDR3 sequence (DNA): TGTGCCAGCAGTTTACTCCGGGGACAGGGAGGCTACAATGAGCAGTTCTTC.

The chain has TRBV5-1 and TRBJ2-7; TRBD1 might be the D (6 bases). CDR1 is SGHRS and CDR2 is YFSETQ in the germline V gene. The CDR3 extends over 14 amino acids. V was pared by 0 bases and J by 2 bases, with 9 bases between. CDR3 bases: TGCGCCAGCAGCTTGGGTGCAGGGGCCTACGAGCAGTACTTC. It encodes CASSLGAGAYEQYF.

The chain couples TRBV5-1 to TRBJ2-5, with a possible D match to TRBD2 (5 bases). This CDR3 region has 13 residues. Germline loops: CDR1 SGHRS, CDR2 YFSETQ. Deletions cut 6 bases from V and 4 bases from J, with 13 bases between. CDR3 sequence reads: CASTGISRETQYF. CDR3 DNA sequence: TGCGCCAGCACCGGGATATCGAGAGAGACCCAGTACTTC.

The rearrangement links TRBV28 to TRBJ2-1, with TRBD2 matching 7 bases. The trim removed 1 base at V and 3 bases at J, leaving 6 bases unmatched. This CDR3 spans 16 amino acids. CDR1 MDHEN and CDR2 SYDVKM come from the germline V gene. Here the CDR3 reads CASSLSRGSFYNEQFF. The CDR3 nucleotides read TGTGCCAGCAGTTTATCACGCGGGAGTTTCTACAATGAGCAGTTCTTC. Full variable domain (remainder filled in from reference TRBV28 and TRBJ2-1): DVKVTQSSRYLVKRTGEKVFLECVQDMDHENMFWYRQDPGLGLRLIYFSYDVKMKEKGDIPEGYSVSREKKERFSLILESASTNQTSMYLCASSLSRGSFYNEQFFGPGTRLTVL.

This clone was detected once. This chain joins TRBV7-2 and TRBJ2-7; 11 bases map to TRBD2. V dropped 5 bases and J dropped 7; count of bases not matched to a gene: 10. This CDR3 region has 15 residues. Per the germline V gene, CDR1 is SGHTA and CDR2 is FQGNSA. In nucleotides, the CDR3 is TGTGCCAGCAGCGCCTCCCTAGCGGGAGGTGGGGAGCAGTACTTC. Protein sequence: CASSASLAGGGEQYF.

The chain has TRBV7-6 and TRBJ2-7; 8 bases map to TRBD1. The CDR3 is 15 amino acids. The V and J ends lost 2 bases and 0 bases, in that order; junction bases with no gene match: 3. CDR1 is SGHVS, CDR2 FNYEAQ, per germline. In DNA form, the CDR3 reads TGTGCCAGCAGCTTACCTGACAGGGGCTCCTACGAGCAGTACTTC. Encoded protein: CASSLPDRGSYEQYF.

V is TRBV6-6 and J is TRBJ2-5; D is unclear. Germline CDR1 and CDR2: MNHNY and SVGAGI (reference sequence). V lost 5 bases to trimming and J lost 4 bases, with 11 bases between them. The CDR3 has 13 residues. CDR3 coding DNA: TGTGCCAGCAGTAACTATCGAGGAGAGACCCAGTACTTC. This sequence encodes CASSNYRGETQYF.

This chain connects TRBV10-1 to TRBJ2-1; 10 bases agree with TRBD2. The V and J ends lost 4 bases and 1 base, in that order; junction bases with no gene match: 7. The CDR3 contains 17 residues. Germline V gene lookup returns CDR1 WNHNN and CDR2 SYGVQD (reference sequence). The CDR3 protein is CASSGGRTSGSYNEQFF. The CDR3 DNA sequence: TGCGCCAGCAGTGGAGGGAGGACTAGCGGATCCTACAATGAGCAGTTCTTC.

The genes are TRBV9 and TRBJ1-1; TRBD1 aligns across 8 bases. CDR1 and CDR2 from the germline V gene are SGDLS and YYNGEE. The CDR3 consists of 15 residues. Trimming removed 0 bases from V and 5 bases from J; junction bases left unmatched: 6. CDR3 region: CASSVGQTGVTEAFF. As DNA, the CDR3 is TGTGCCAGCAGCGTAGGACAGACAGGGGTGACTGAAGCTTTCTTT.

This chain links TRBV11-2 with TRBJ2-5, with 10 bases matching TRBD2. With V trimmed by 3 bases and J by 2 bases, 6 bases remained unmatched. From germline, CDR1 is SGHAT and CDR2 FQNNGV. This CDR3 has 16 amino acids. CDR3 bases: TGTGCCAGCAGCTTGGCTAGCGGGAGTGTTCAAGAGACCCAGTACTTC. This sequence encodes CASSLASGSVQETQYF.

In DNA form, the CDR3 reads TGTGCCAGCTCACCACCCGGGAGGGCCACAGGATCGCAGTATTTT. This translates into CASSPPGRATGSQYF. The chain uses TRBV18 and TRBJ2-3; 8 bases are shared with TRBD2. Germline V gives CDR1 KGHSH, CDR2 LQKENI. Trimming removed 0 bases from V and 10 bases from J; junction bases left unmatched: 9. The CDR3 contains 15 residues.

The chain has TRBV5-1 and TRBJ2-3, with D possibly being TRBD2 (6 bases). The germline gives CDR1 SGHRS, CDR2 YFSETQ. The CDR3 extends over 16 amino acids. Trimming left V 4 bases short and J 0 bases short, with 15 bases between. CDR3 sequence (DNA): TGCGCCAGCAGCCCGACCGGCGGGATTAGCACAGATACGCAGTATTTT. Residues: CASSPTGGISTDTQYF.

V gene TRBV9 combines with J gene TRBJ2-3; TRBD2 matches 9 bases. This CDR3 spans 15 amino acids. The junction had 5 bases not matched to a gene; V was cut back by 4 bases and J by 2 bases. The germline V gene encodes CDR1 SGDLS and CDR2 YYNGEE. For the CDR3, the DNA is TGTGCCAGCAGCCTTAGCGGGAGATCCACAGATACGCAGTATTTT. It specifies CASSLSGRSTDTQYF.

The rearrangement uses TRBV6-5 and TRBJ2-7; a possible D gene is TRBD2 (6 bases). The CDR3 extends over 15 amino acids. Germline CDR1 MNHEY, CDR2 SVGAGI. Between the trimmed V and J ends, which lost 2 bases and 2 bases, there was a span of 13 bases. The CDR3 DNA reads as TGTGCCAGCAGTTACAGGAGGGGTCCTCCCTACGAGCAGTACTTC. Amino acid sequence: CASSYRRGPPYEQYF.